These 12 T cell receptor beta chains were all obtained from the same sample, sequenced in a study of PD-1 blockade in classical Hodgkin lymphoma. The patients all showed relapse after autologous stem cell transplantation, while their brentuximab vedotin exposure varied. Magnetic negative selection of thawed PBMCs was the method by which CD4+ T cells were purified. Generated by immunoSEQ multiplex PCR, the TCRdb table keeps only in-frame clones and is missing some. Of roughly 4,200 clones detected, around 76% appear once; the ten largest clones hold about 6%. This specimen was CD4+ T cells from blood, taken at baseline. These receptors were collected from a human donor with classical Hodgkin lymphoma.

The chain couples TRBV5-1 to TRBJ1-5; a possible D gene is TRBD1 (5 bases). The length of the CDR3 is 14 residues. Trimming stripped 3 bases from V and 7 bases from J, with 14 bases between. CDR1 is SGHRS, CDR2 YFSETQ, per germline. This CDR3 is CASSSGTQGQPQHF. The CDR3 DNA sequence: TGCGCCAGCAGCTCTGGGACCCAGGGACAGCCCCAGCATTTT.

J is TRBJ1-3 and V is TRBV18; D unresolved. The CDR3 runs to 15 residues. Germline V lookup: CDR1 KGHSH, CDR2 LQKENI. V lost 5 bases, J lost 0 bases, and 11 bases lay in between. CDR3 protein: CASSLNGPSGNTIYF. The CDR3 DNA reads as TGTGCCAGCTCATTGAATGGGCCCTCTGGAAACACCATATATTTT.

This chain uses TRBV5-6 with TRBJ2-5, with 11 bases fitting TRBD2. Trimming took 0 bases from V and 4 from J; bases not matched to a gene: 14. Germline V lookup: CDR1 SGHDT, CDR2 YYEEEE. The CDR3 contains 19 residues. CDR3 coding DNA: TGTGCCAGCAGCTTGGAAGCGCGACTAGCGGGGCCGGGAGGAGAGACCCAGTACTTC. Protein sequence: CASSLEARLAGPGGETQYF.

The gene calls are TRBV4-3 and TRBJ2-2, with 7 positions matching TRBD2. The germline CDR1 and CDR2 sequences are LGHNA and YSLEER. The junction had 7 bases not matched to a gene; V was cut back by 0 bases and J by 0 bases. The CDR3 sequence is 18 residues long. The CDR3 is CASSQDRGLVTNTGELFF. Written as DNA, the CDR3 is TGCGCCAGCAGCCAAGATCGAGGACTAGTCACGAACACCGGGGAGCTGTTTTTT.

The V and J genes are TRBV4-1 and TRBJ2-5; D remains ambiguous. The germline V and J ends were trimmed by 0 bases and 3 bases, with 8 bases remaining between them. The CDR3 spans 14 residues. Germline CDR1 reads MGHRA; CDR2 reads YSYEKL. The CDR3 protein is CASSQDPFKETQYF. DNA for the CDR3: TGCGCCAGCAGCCAAGATCCCTTCAAAGAGACCCAGTACTTC.

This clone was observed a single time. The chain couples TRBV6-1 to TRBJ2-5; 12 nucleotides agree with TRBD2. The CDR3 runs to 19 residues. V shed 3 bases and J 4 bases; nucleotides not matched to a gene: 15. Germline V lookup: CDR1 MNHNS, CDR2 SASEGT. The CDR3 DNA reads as TGTGCCAGCAGTGACCCTGCCCGGCCTAGCGGGGGGGCCCCAGAGACCCAGTACTTC. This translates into CASSDPARPSGGAPETQYF.

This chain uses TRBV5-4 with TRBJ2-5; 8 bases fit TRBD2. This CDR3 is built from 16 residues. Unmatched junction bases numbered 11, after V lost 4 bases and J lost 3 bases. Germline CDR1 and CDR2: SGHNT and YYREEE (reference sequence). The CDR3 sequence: CASSPRGGPSKETQYF. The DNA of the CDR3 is TGTGCCAGCAGCCCCCGGGGGGGACCCTCGAAAGAGACCCAGTACTTC.

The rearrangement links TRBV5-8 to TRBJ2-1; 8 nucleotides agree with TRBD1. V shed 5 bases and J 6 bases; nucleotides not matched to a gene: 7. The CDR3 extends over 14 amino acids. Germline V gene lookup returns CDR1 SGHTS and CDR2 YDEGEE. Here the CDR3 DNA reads TGTGCCAGCAGGGACAGGGTTTTTATCAATGAGCAGTTCTTC. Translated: CASRDRVFINEQFF.

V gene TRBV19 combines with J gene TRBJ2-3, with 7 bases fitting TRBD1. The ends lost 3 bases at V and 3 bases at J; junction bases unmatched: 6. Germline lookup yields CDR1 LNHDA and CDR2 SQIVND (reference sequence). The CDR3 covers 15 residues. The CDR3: CASSIRRQGTDTQYF. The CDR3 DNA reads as TGTGCCAGTAGTATTCGAAGACAGGGAACAGATACGCAGTATTTT. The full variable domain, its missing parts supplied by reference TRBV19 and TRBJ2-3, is DGGITQSPKYLFRKEGQNVTLSCEQNLNHDAMYWYRQDPGQGLRLIYYSQIVNDFQKGDIAEGYSVSREKKESFPLTVTSAQKNPTAFYLCASSIRRQGTDTQYFGPGTRLTVL.

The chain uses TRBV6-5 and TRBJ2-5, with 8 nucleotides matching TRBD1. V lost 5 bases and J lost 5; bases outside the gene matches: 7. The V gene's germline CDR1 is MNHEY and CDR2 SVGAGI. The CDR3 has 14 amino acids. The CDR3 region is CASSAQGAGETQYF. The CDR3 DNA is TGTGCCAGCAGTGCCCAGGGGGCCGGGGAGACCCAGTACTTC.

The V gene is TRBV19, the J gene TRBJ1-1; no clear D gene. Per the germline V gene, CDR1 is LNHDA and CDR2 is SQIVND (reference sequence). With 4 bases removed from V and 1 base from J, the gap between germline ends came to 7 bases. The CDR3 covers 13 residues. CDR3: CASSKATNTEAFF. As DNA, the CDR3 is TGTGCCAGTAGTAAGGCGACGAACACTGAAGCTTTCTTT. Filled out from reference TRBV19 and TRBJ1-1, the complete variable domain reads DGGITQSPKYLFRKEGQNVTLSCEQNLNHDAMYWYRQDPGQGLRLIYYSQIVNDFQKGDIAEGYSVSREKKESFPLTVTSAQKNPTAFYLCASSKATNTEAFFGQGTRLTVV.

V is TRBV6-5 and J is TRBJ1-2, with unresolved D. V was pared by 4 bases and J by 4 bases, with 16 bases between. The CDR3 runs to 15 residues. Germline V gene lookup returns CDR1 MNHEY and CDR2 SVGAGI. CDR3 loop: CASSSGREWGYGYTF. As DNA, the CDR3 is TGTGCCAGCAGTTCGGGGAGGGAGTGGGGCTATGGCTACACCTTC.